This T cell receptor beta chain was sequenced during a study of T cell responses to AZD1222 COVID-19 vaccine (dated by TCRdb to the early 2020s). About the study as a whole: AZD1222 recipients with second doses at about 4 weeks or about 12 weeks were pooled, because spike-specific TCR depth and breadth did not differ between schedules. A total of over 230 trial participants underwent TCR sequencing, of whom around 210 had received two doses of AZD1222 and about 25 had received two doses of the MenACWY control vaccine. Trial participants were enrolled by age into subgroups of 18-55, 56-69 and 70-plus years, and about 150, 27 and 61 TCR-sequenced participants, respectively, were included in these subgroups. Points the paper makes about the study in general: Because no samples from the day 14 peak response were available, repertoires could be characterized only after the peak T cell response. The 56-69-year group was small, and its depth increase did not reach significance, likely because of low power. Participants were mostly white British and included more females than males, and it was suggested by the authors that clonal diversity may have been underestimated. Reportedly, close to half of the unique spike-specific TCRs recognized epitopes lying outside the regions that are mutated in the B.1.351 and B.1.1.7 variants. Conclusions about previously exposed vaccinees are limited, since just 6 or 7 AZD1222 recipients were seropositive for SARS-CoV-2 at baseline. After two AZD1222 doses, both the breadth and the depth of spike-specific TCRs were significantly higher than at day 0 and than in MenACWY recipients. Vaccine-associated CD4 TCRs spanned the whole spike protein, with dominant responses in regions 160-218 and 743-854.

As regards this clone: Its binding antigen is unknown. The record has no base qualities; no much larger clone is one base away.

The CDR3 holds 14 amino acids from the cysteine to the phenylalanine. Kept here is only the CDR3 DNA, which spans 42 bases and is read in frame from base 1. The germline V gene (reference sequence) specifies MNHEY as CDR1 and SMNVEV as CDR2. V trim: 8 bases; J trim: 4 bases; unmatched bases: 8. The CDR3 regions of human TCRbeta chains were analyzed by immunosequencing. The study's own analysis went as follows. Repertoire TCRs were checked for matches against a reference library of SARS-CoV-2-specific TCRs that had been generated using the MIRA antigen-specificity platform. Breadth meant the fraction of unique TCRs that were SARS-CoV-2-associated, whereas depth meant the fraction of total T cells that were SARS-CoV-2-associated. Using the MIRA data, every spike-specific TCR was mapped to the spike region that the TCR reacted to and assigned to either a CD4 or a CD8 class. Log10-transformed breadth and depth values were compared by one-way ANOVA with Sidak's multiple comparisons tests. TCRdb holds this immuneACCESS table with in-frame rearrangements only. Some clones are missing; in checked studies, unresolved V genes explain under half, and the rest has no known cause. The V and J calls and clone size come from that table; D and trimming were worked out from the DNA. The sample records some 120,000 clones, 85% to 95% of which are singletons. Under 3.5% of the sample belongs to the ten largest clones.

According to the study, the label for this sample's time point signals: baseline before first vaccination. The vaccinee samples were drawn from two UK trials, COV001 and COV002, one of which was a single-blind randomized controlled phase 2/3 trial testing AZD1222 (ChAdOx1 nCoV-19) in healthy adults. For TCRbeta chain sequencing, PBMC samples from trial participants were taken at day 0 and at day 28 after the second dose. This TCR was sampled from an adult in good health. The sample was peripheral blood, taken on day 0 of AZD1222 vaccination. The chain was built from TRBV27 and TRBJ2-7; 10 bases in between match TRBD2. The base sequence is TGTGCCAGCTCTGGGGCTAGCGGGAGTTACGAGCAGTACTTC. This is translated as CASSGASGSYEQYF.